These 5 T cell receptor beta chains came from one sample sequenced in a study of STAT3 mutations in large granular lymphocyte leukemia. Produced via immunoSEQ multiplex PCR; TCRdb's table is partial and in-frame only. The top ten hold 0.4% to 0.55% of the sample, which has over 30,000 clones, 88% seen once. These receptors' targets are unknown. Whole-study results and caveats: Every T-LGLL patient had at least one immunodominant TCRbeta clonotype.

The specimen was PBMCs. The receptors derive from a human donor with T large granular lymphocyte leukemia. Some clones in this sample may be carry-over from other donors' samples.

This chain joins TRBV2 and TRBJ1-2, with D unclear. V shed 4 bases and J shed 0 bases, with 12 bases lying between them. CDR3 length equals 15 residues. CDR1 is SNHLY, CDR2 FYNNEI, per germline. DNA for the CDR3: TGTGCCAGCAGTGGTCAGTTCAGCCCTAACTATGGCTACACCTTC. This codes for CASSGQFSPNYGYTF.

The chain couples TRBV2 to TRBJ1-5, with D possibly TRBD1 on 5 matching bases. V shed 11 bases and J shed 2 bases, with 13 bases lying between them. The CDR3 length is 13 residues. Germline V gives CDR1 SNHLY, CDR2 FYNNEI. CDR3 amino acids: CAPERGGNQPQHF. Here the CDR3 DNA reads TGTGCCCCTGAGAGGGGTGGCAATCAGCCCCAGCATTTT.

This chain links TRBV19 with TRBJ1-5; 7 bases are a match to TRBD1. Germline V CDR1 and CDR2: LNHDA, SQIVND (reference sequence). Trimming took 1 base from V and 9 from J; bases not matched to a gene: 9. The CDR3 has 15 residues. The DNA of the CDR3 is TGTGCCAGTAGTATAGGACGCAGGGGGGTATCGCCCCAGCATTTT. Amino acid sequence: CASSIGRRGVSPQHF. Using reference TRBV19 and TRBJ1-5 for the parts outside the CDR3, the full variable domain is DGGITQSPKYLFRKEGQNVTLSCEQNLNHDAMYWYRQDPGQGLRLIYYSQIVNDFQKGDIAEGYSVSREKKESFPLTVTSAQKNPTAFYLCASSIGRRGVSPQHFGDGTRLSIL.

The rearrangement links TRBV2 to TRBJ2-1, with 9 bases identical to TRBD2. The V gene end was trimmed by 2 bases and the J gene end by 9 bases; junction bases not matched to a gene: 5. The CDR3 has 14 amino acids. The germline CDR1 and CDR2 sequences are SNHLY and FYNNEI. CDR3 sequence (DNA): TGTGCCAGCAGTGAATCAGGGACTAGCTCTGAGCAGTTCTTC. Residues: CASSESGTSSEQFF.

The J gene is TRBJ2-1, the V gene TRBV5-6; D is unclear. The germline gives CDR1 SGHDT, CDR2 YYEEEE. This CDR3 comprises 15 residues. V was trimmed by 0 bases and J by 8 bases, leaving 15 bases between them. Written as DNA, the CDR3 is TGTGCCAGCAGCTTGGTGGTCGGCGGAATCGATGAGCAGTTCTTC. The encoded protein is CASSLVVGGIDEQFF. The variable domain in full, completed from reference TRBV5-6 and TRBJ2-1, reads DAGVTQSPTHLIKTRGQQVTLRCSPKSGHDTVSWYQQALGQGPQFIFQYYEEEERQRGNFPDRFSGHQFPNYSSELNVNALLLGDSALYLCASSLVVGGIDEQFFGPGTRLTVL.